These T cell receptor beta chains were read from a single sample in a study of technical replicates of blood from several donors. Clones were read by immunoSEQ multiplex PCR, and TCRdb kept only the in-frame ones, dropping some. The table includes about 94,000 clones, nearly 97% detected once. Input material: T cells isolated from PBMCs. All receptors come from a human donor in good health. Both conserved end residues are part of each CDR3. Fields, in order: CDR3 protein, CDR3 DNA, V gene, D gene, clone size, J gene. The D gene is left open where the match is weak. Clone size, where shown, is once, few, many, or a class for clones that have expanded.

cdr3_aa: CASSPGRENVLTF; cdr3_nt: TGTGCCAGCTCACCGGGTCGGGAAAACGTCCTGACTTTC; v_call: TRBV18; d_call: .; clone_size: .; j_call: TRBJ2-6
cdr3_aa: CASSEAFNRAYF; cdr3_nt: TGTGCCAGCAGTGAAGCTTTTAACAGGGCCTACTTC; v_call: TRBV6-1; d_call: .; clone_size: once; j_call: TRBJ1-2
cdr3_aa: CASSLRGNDGELFF; cdr3_nt: TGCGCCAGCAGCTTGAGAGGGAATGACGGGGAGCTGTTTTTT; v_call: TRBV5-1; d_call: .; clone_size: .; j_call: TRBJ2-2
cdr3_aa: CASSFSGRALQETQYF; cdr3_nt: TGTGCCAGCAGTTTCAGCGGGAGGGCTCTCCAAGAGACCCAGTACTTC; v_call: TRBV6-5; d_call: TRBD2; clone_size: .; j_call: TRBJ2-5
cdr3_aa: CASSLGPVAGDTDTQYF; cdr3_nt: TGTGCCAGCAGCTTAGGTCCCGTAGCGGGGGACACAGATACGCAGTATTTT; v_call: TRBV7-9; d_call: TRBD2; clone_size: .; j_call: TRBJ2-3
cdr3_aa: CASSSRQGHNEQYF; cdr3_nt: TGCGCCAGCAGCTCTAGACAGGGTCACAACGAGCAGTACTTC; v_call: TRBV5-1; d_call: TRBD1; clone_size: .; j_call: TRBJ2-7
cdr3_aa: CASSGTGSNIQYF; cdr3_nt: TGTGCCAGCAGTGGGACAGGATCGAACATTCAGTACTTC; v_call: TRBV2; d_call: TRBD1; clone_size: .; j_call: TRBJ2-4
cdr3_aa: CASSSQTGTASYEQYF; cdr3_nt: TGTGCCAGCAGCTCCCAGACCGGGACAGCTAGCTACGAGCAGTACTTC; v_call: TRBV5-4; d_call: TRBD1; clone_size: .; j_call: TRBJ2-7
cdr3_aa: CASSLDRGQGTEAFF; cdr3_nt: TGTGCCAGCAGCTTAGACAGGGGGCAAGGCACTGAAGCTTTCTTT; v_call: TRBV11-3; d_call: TRBD1; clone_size: .; j_call: TRBJ1-1
cdr3_aa: CSVLQGTNTEAFF; cdr3_nt: TGCAGCGTCTTACAGGGAACGAACACTGAAGCTTTCTTT; v_call: TRBV29-1; d_call: .; clone_size: .; j_call: TRBJ1-1
cdr3_aa: CASSKGYNEQYF; cdr3_nt: TGTGCCAGCAGCAAAGGTTACAACGAGCAGTACTTC; v_call: TRBV21-1; d_call: .; clone_size: .; j_call: TRBJ2-7
cdr3_aa: CASSPDRFFEAFF; cdr3_nt: TGTGCCAGCAGCCCGGACAGGTTCTTTGAAGCTTTCTTT; v_call: TRBV7-9; d_call: TRBD1; clone_size: .; j_call: TRBJ1-1
cdr3_aa: CASSIAMGLSQPQHF; cdr3_nt: TGTGCCAGTAGTATAGCCATGGGGCTCAGTCAGCCCCAGCATTTT; v_call: TRBV19; d_call: .; clone_size: .; j_call: TRBJ1-5
cdr3_aa: CSAQMNTEAFF; cdr3_nt: TGCAGTGCACAAATGAACACTGAAGCTTTCTTT; v_call: TRBV20-1; d_call: .; clone_size: .; j_call: TRBJ1-1
cdr3_aa: CASSLETGLGNTIYF; cdr3_nt: TGCGCCAGCAGCTTGGAAACAGGGTTAGGAAACACCATATATTTT; v_call: TRBV5-1; d_call: .; clone_size: .; j_call: TRBJ1-3
cdr3_aa: CASNFASGTGGAYNEQFF; cdr3_nt: TGTGCCAGCAACTTCGCTTCGGGGACAGGGGGCGCCTACAATGAGCAGTTCTTC; v_call: TRBV13; d_call: TRBD1; clone_size: .; j_call: TRBJ2-1
cdr3_aa: CASSLRHDSSTDTQYF; cdr3_nt: TGCGCCAGCAGCCTCAGACACGACAGCAGCACAGATACGCAGTATTTT; v_call: TRBV4-1; d_call: .; clone_size: .; j_call: TRBJ2-3
cdr3_aa: CASSPLPGQTGQPQHF; cdr3_nt: TGTGCCAGCAGTCCATTACCGGGACAGACGGGACAGCCCCAGCATTTT; v_call: TRBV27; d_call: TRBD1; clone_size: .; j_call: TRBJ1-5
cdr3_aa: CASSLWRGSYNEQFF; cdr3_nt: TGTGCCAGCAGCTTATGGCGGGGCTCCTACAATGAGCAGTTCTTC; v_call: TRBV7-3; d_call: .; clone_size: .; j_call: TRBJ2-1
cdr3_aa: CASRGWPYEQYF; cdr3_nt: TGTGCCAGCCGGGGGTGGCCCTACGAGCAGTACTTC; v_call: TRBV28; d_call: .; clone_size: .; j_call: TRBJ2-7
cdr3_aa: CASSLLAGGGDTQYF; cdr3_nt: TGTGCCAGCAGTTTGCTAGCGGGAGGCGGGGATACGCAGTATTTT; v_call: TRBV27; d_call: TRBD2; clone_size: .; j_call: TRBJ2-3
cdr3_aa: CASSPRQAGGGYEQYF; cdr3_nt: TGTGCCAGCAGTCCCCGCCAAGCGGGAGGTGGCTACGAGCAGTACTTC; v_call: TRBV28; d_call: TRBD2; clone_size: .; j_call: TRBJ2-7
cdr3_aa: CASSLVSRGNEQFF; cdr3_nt: TGTGCCAGCAGCCTGGTCTCGCGAGGCAATGAGCAGTTCTTC; v_call: TRBV27; d_call: .; clone_size: .; j_call: TRBJ2-1
cdr3_aa: CASSFTGARGGYTF; cdr3_nt: TGTGCCAGCAGTTTCACAGGGGCCAGAGGAGGCTACACCTTC; v_call: TRBV28; d_call: TRBD1; clone_size: .; j_call: TRBJ1-2
cdr3_aa: CASSVTGLRGELFF; cdr3_nt: TGTGCCAGCAGTGTGACAGGGTTACGAGGGGAGCTGTTTTTT; v_call: TRBV28; d_call: TRBD1; clone_size: .; j_call: TRBJ2-2
cdr3_aa: CASSLVIPGQNTYLSTEAFF; cdr3_nt: TGTGCCAGCAGCTTAGTAATCCCGGGACAGAATACTTATTTGAGCACTGAAGCTTTCTTT; v_call: TRBV13; d_call: TRBD1; clone_size: .; j_call: TRBJ1-1
cdr3_aa: CASRQDRGGVETQYF; cdr3_nt: TGTGCCAGTAGGCAGGACAGGGGAGGAGTAGAGACCCAGTACTTC; v_call: TRBV19; d_call: TRBD1; clone_size: .; j_call: TRBJ2-5
cdr3_aa: CASSPRSGEQFF; cdr3_nt: TGTGCCAGCAGCCCACGCTCCGGTGAGCAGTTCTTC; v_call: TRBV16; d_call: .; clone_size: .; j_call: TRBJ2-1
cdr3_aa: CASSQQHSLGDEQFF; cdr3_nt: TGTGCCAGCAGCCAGCAGCATTCCCTCGGGGATGAGCAGTTCTTC; v_call: TRBV4-2; d_call: .; clone_size: once; j_call: TRBJ2-1
cdr3_aa: CASSAGDSARTGELFF; cdr3_nt: TGTGCCAGCAGCGCAGGGGACAGCGCGCGGACCGGGGAGCTGTTTTTT; v_call: TRBV5-8; d_call: TRBD1; clone_size: .; j_call: TRBJ2-2
cdr3_aa: CASSRSGGTDTQYF; cdr3_nt: TGTGCCAGCAGCCGCAGCGGGGGCACAGATACGCAGTATTTT; v_call: TRBV6-5; d_call: TRBD2; clone_size: .; j_call: TRBJ2-3
cdr3_aa: CASGSQGHYNEQFF; cdr3_nt: TGTGCTAGTGGATCACAGGGACACTACAATGAGCAGTTCTTC; v_call: TRBV12-5; d_call: .; clone_size: .; j_call: TRBJ2-1
cdr3_aa: CASSPPGGQGRDTQYF; cdr3_nt: TGTGCCAGTAGCCCCCCGGGTGGACAGGGAAGAGATACGCAGTATTTT; v_call: TRBV19; d_call: TRBD1; clone_size: .; j_call: TRBJ2-3
cdr3_aa: CASSSTSGGAGWLYNEQFF; cdr3_nt: TGTGCCAGCAGTTCCACTAGCGGGGGAGCGGGATGGCTTTACAATGAGCAGTTCTTC; v_call: TRBV28; d_call: TRBD2; clone_size: .; j_call: TRBJ2-1
cdr3_aa: CATWDFSGELFF; cdr3_nt: TGTGCCACCTGGGACTTCTCCGGGGAGCTGTTTTTT; v_call: TRBV19; d_call: .; clone_size: .; j_call: TRBJ2-2
cdr3_aa: CASSASLAGGRTDTQYF; cdr3_nt: TGCGCCAGCAGTGCCTCCCTAGCGGGGGGCCGCACAGATACGCAGTATTTT; v_call: TRBV10-2; d_call: TRBD2; clone_size: .; j_call: TRBJ2-3
cdr3_aa: CASRSRDTEAFF; cdr3_nt: TGTGCCAGTAGGTCCAGGGATACTGAAGCTTTCTTT; v_call: TRBV19; d_call: .; clone_size: .; j_call: TRBJ1-1
cdr3_aa: CASSYGRGNTEAFF; cdr3_nt: TGTGCCAGCAGTTACGGCAGGGGAAACACTGAAGCTTTCTTT; v_call: TRBV6-5; d_call: .; clone_size: .; j_call: TRBJ1-1
cdr3_aa: CASSLASSYNEQFF; cdr3_nt: TGTGCCAGCAGTTTGGCTAGCTCCTACAATGAGCAGTTCTTC; v_call: TRBV27; d_call: .; clone_size: .; j_call: TRBJ2-1
cdr3_aa: CASHLGLATNGELFF; cdr3_nt: TGTGCCAGCCACTTGGGACTAGCGACTAACGGGGAGCTGTTTTTT; v_call: TRBV19; d_call: TRBD2; clone_size: .; j_call: TRBJ2-2
cdr3_aa: CASSSRLAGDTDTQYF; cdr3_nt: TGCGCCAGCAGCTCCCGACTAGCGGGAGATACAGATACGCAGTATTTT; v_call: TRBV5-1; d_call: TRBD2; clone_size: .; j_call: TRBJ2-3
cdr3_aa: CASSAAPGRAFKHTGELFF; cdr3_nt: TGTGCCAGCAGTGCCGCTCCCGGGAGGGCATTTAAGCACACCGGGGAGCTGTTTTTT; v_call: TRBV2; d_call: TRBD2; clone_size: .; j_call: TRBJ2-2
cdr3_aa: CASSRQGFLALETQYF; cdr3_nt: TGTGCCAGTAGTAGACAGGGGTTCTTAGCCCTTGAGACCCAGTACTTC; v_call: TRBV19; d_call: TRBD1; clone_size: .; j_call: TRBJ2-5
cdr3_aa: CASSELRGGEQFF; cdr3_nt: TGTGCCAGCAGTGAACTAAGGGGAGGGGAGCAGTTCTTC; v_call: TRBV6-1; d_call: TRBD2; clone_size: .; j_call: TRBJ2-1
cdr3_aa: CATSRGRGEEDTQYF; cdr3_nt: TGTGCCACCAGCAGGGGGCGCGGTGAAGAGGATACGCAGTATTTT; v_call: TRBV15; d_call: .; clone_size: .; j_call: TRBJ2-3
cdr3_aa: CASSRSHAATSFSYEQYF; cdr3_nt: TGTGCCAGCAGTCGCTCCCATGCGGCCACCTCTTTCTCCTACGAGCAGTACTTC; v_call: TRBV5-6; d_call: .; clone_size: .; j_call: TRBJ2-7
cdr3_aa: CASSLVVDTEAFF; cdr3_nt: TGTGCCAGCAGCTTAGTCGTTGACACTGAAGCTTTCTTT; v_call: TRBV11-2; d_call: .; clone_size: .; j_call: TRBJ1-1